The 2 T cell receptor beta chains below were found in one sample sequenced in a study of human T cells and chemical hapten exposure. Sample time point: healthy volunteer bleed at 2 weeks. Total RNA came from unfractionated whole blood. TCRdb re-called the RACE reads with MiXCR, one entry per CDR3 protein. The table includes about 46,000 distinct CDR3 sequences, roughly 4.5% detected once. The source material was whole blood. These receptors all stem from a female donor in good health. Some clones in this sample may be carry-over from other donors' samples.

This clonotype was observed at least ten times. Written as DNA, the CDR3 is TGCAGCGTTGAAGATCCCGGGACTAGCGGGGGGCTTAGCACAGATACGCAGTATTTT. Translated, it gives CSVEDPGTSGGLSTDTQYF. J is TRBJ2-3 and V is TRBV29-1, with 15 bases aligning to TRBD2. Germline CDR1 and CDR2: SQVTM and ANQGSEA. CDR3 size: 19 residues. Unmatched junction bases numbered 7, after V lost 0 bases and J lost 0 bases.

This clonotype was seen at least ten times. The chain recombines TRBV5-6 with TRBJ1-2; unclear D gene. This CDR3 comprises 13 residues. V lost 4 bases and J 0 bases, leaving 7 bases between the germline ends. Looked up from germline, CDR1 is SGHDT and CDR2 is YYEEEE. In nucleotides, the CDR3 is TGTGCCAGCAGCGTGGCCTCTAACTATGGCTACACCTTC. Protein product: CASSVASNYGYTF.